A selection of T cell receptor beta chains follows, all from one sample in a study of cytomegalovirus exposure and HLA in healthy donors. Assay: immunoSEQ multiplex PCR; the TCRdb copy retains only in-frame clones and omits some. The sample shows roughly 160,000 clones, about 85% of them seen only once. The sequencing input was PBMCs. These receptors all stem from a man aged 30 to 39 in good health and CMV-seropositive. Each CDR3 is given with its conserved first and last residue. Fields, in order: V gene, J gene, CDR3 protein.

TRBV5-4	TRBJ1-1	CASSLGSSFAEAFF
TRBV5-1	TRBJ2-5	CASSWASQETQYF
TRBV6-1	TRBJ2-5	CASSFADRVGETQYF
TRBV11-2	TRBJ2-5	CASRVAGGTQETQYF
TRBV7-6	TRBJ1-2	CASSPGVDYGYTF
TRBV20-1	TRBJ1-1	CSAPGFPAFF
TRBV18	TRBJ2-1	CASSPTSAHEQFF
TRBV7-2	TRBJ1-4	CASSLAQGGNEKLFF
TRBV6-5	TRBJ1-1	CASSYPRTGGDTEAFF
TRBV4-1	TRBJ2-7	CASSQDHLEEQYF
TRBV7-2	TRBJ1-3	CASSVDRALNTIYF
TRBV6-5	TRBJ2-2	CASRPGQEASGELFF
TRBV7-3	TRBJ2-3	CASSRDTTDTQYF
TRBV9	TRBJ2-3	CASSASGSYADTQYF
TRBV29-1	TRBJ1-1	CSVHRGENTEAFF
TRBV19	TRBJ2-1	CASSIGGSYNEQFF
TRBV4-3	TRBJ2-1	CASSQDLSGNEQFF
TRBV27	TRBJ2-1	CASSLSSPNEQFF
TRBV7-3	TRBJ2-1	CASSSNREGEQFF
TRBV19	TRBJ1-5	CATDTGVRSNQPQHF
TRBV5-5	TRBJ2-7	CASTFRGPSSYEQYF
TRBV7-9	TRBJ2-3	CASSSMGEGVATDTQYF
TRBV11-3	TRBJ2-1	CASSREGAGYNEQFF
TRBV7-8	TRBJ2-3	CASSLVPGGLTDTQYF
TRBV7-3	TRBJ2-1	CASSYGQGGGPSYNEQFF
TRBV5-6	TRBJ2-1	CASSRGQGGSYNEQFF
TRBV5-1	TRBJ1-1	CASSLTEGTEAFF
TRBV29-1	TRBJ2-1	CSVLTGTLDYNEQFF
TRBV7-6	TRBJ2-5	CASSLVRASHRGETQYF
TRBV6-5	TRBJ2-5	CASSEEAQETQYF
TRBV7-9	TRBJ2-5	CASSSSGVETQYF
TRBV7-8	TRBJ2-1	CASRLGTSGSNEQFF
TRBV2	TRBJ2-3	CASRNSGSTADTQYF
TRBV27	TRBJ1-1	CASSPHQNTEAFF
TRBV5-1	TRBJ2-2	CASSLFWGGENTGELFF
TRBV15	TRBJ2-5	CATSRDRGLARGGPQYF
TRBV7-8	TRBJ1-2	CASSQDRESGYGYTF
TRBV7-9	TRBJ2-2	CSSSLVSVGELFF
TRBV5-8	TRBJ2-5	CASSLPRQGSKETQYF
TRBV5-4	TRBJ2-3	CASPSGGRSGTDTQYF
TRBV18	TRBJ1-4	CASSPQGQLATNEKLFF
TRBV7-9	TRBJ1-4	CASSSYRGSHEKLFF
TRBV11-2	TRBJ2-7	CASSQGLAGSYEQYF
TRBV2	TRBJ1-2	CASISGGANYGYTF
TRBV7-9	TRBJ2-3	CASSLRVDTQYF
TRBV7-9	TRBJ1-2	CASSLRISYGYTF
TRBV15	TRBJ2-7	CATSRDSLSYEQYF
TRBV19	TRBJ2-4	CASSSSGRTKNIQYF
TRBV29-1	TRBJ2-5	CSVESGLAGEETQYF
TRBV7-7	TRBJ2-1	CASSPGLARNEQFF
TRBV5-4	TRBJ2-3	CASSLSAQGGVDTQYF
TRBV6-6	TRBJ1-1	CASSPLTLNTEAFF
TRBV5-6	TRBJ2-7	CASSLRGGRAGGEQYF
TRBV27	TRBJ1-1	CASRETGTLNTEAFF
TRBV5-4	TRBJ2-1	CASSRTGQGSYNEQFF
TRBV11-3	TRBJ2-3	CASSLHLWRAETDTQYF
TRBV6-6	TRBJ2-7	CASSYPSGTVYEQYF